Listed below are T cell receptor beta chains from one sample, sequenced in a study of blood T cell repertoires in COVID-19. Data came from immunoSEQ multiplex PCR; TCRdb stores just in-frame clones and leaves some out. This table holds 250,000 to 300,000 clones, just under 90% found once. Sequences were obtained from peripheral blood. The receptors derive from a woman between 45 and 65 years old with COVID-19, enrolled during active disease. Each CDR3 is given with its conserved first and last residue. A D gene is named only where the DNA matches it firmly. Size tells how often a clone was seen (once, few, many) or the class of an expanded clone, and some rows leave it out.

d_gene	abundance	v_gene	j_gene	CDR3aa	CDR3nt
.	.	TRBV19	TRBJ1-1	CASRIGGVAEAFF	TGTGCCAGTAGGATCGGGGGGGTCGCTGAAGCTTTCTTT
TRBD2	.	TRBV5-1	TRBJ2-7	CASSLTSGSYEQYF	TGCGCCAGCAGCCTGACTAGCGGGAGTTACGAGCAGTACTTC
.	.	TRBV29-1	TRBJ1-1	CSVDRVNTEAFF	TGCAGCGTTGACAGGGTGAACACTGAAGCTTTCTTT
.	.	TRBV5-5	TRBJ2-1	CASSLVAVSYNEQFF	TGTGCCAGCAGCTTGGTAGCGGTTTCCTACAATGAGCAGTTCTTC
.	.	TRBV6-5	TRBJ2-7	CASSYSRTDPYEQYF	TGTGCCAGCAGTTACTCCCGGACAGATCCCTACGAGCAGTACTTC
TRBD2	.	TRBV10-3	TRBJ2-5	CAIRAGLAGETQYF	TGTGCCATCAGGGCTGGACTAGCGGGAGAGACCCAGTACTTC
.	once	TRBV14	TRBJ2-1	CASSQYNEQFF	TGTGCCAGCAGCCAATATAATGAGCAGTTCTTC
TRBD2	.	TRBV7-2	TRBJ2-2	CASSYTSGSTGELFF	TGTGCCAGCAGTTACACTAGCGGGAGTACCGGGGAGCTGTTTTTT
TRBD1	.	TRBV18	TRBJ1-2	CASSLMAVRTGTFYGYTF	TGTGCCAGCTCACTTATGGCAGTACGGACAGGCACCTTCTATGGCTACACCTTC
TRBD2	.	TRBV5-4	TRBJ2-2	CASSFGGLAGGNTGELFF	TGTGCCAGCAGCTTCGGTGGGCTAGCGGGAGGGAACACCGGGGAGCTGTTTTTT
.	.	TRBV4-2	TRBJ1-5	CASSQAGGWGNQPQHF	TGTGCCAGCAGCCAAGCGGGGGGCTGGGGCAATCAGCCCCAGCATTTT
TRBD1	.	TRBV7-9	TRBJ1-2	CASSPTGQTYGYTF	TGTGCCAGCAGCCCGACGGGACAGACCTATGGCTACACCTTC
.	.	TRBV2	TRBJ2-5	CASIAGGETQYF	TGTGCCAGCATCGCCGGTGGAGAGACCCAGTACTTC
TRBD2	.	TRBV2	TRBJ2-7	CASSPQRGPGREQYF	TGTGCCAGCAGTCCTCAGCGGGGCCCTGGTCGGGAGCAGTACTTC
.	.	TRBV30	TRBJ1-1	CAWSGQKNTEAFF	TGTGCCTGGAGTGGGCAGAAGAACACTGAAGCTTTCTTT
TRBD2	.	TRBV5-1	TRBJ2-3	CASSRDYTDTQYF	TGCGCCAGCAGCCGGGACTATACAGATACGCAGTATTTT
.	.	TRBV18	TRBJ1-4	CASQTSSSNEKLFF	TGTGCCAGCCAGACAAGTTCCTCTAATGAAAAACTGTTTTTT
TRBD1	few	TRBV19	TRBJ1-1	CASSTGGGYADTEAFF	TGTGCCAGTAGTACAGGGGGCGGGTACGCTGACACTGAAGCTTTCTTT
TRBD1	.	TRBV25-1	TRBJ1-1	CASSEDRALSTEAFF	TGTGCCAGCAGTGAAGACAGGGCTTTGAGCACTGAAGCTTTCTTT
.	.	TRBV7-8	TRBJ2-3	CASSFLQDDTQYF	TGTGCCAGCAGCTTTTTACAGGATGATACGCAGTATTTT
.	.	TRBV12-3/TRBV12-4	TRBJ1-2	CASRSAGGYTF	TGTGCCAGCAGATCAGCGGGGGGCTACACCTTC
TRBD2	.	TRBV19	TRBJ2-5	CASRSWAGGEETQYF	TGTGCCTCCCGGTCGTGGGCGGGAGGAGAAGAGACCCAGTACTTC
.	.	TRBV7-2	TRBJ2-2	CASSPNAQELFF	TGTGCCAGCAGTCCTAACGCTCAGGAGCTGTTTTTT
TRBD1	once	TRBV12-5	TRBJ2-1	CASGTGQGDVNEQFF	TGTGCTAGTGGGACTGGACAGGGGGATGTCAATGAGCAGTTCTTC
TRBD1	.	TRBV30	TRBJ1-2	CAWSVKGAGAYGYTF	TGTGCCTGGAGTGTTAAGGGGGCCGGAGCCTATGGCTACACCTTC
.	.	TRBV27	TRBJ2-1	CASSFWAESYNEQFF	TGTGCCAGCAGTTTCTGGGCAGAGTCCTACAATGAGCAGTTCTTC
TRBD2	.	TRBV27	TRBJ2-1	CASSTSGWEAPGLAGGPGGNEQFF	TGTGCCAGCAGTACCTCCGGGTGGGAGGCCCCGGGACTAGCGGGAGGGCCGGGAGGGAATGAGCAGTTCTTC
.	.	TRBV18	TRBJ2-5	CASSPLRGEQETQYF	TGTGCCAGCTCACCACTTAGAGGAGAGCAAGAGACCCAGTACTTC
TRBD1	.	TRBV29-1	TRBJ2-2	CSVETGQGLTGELFF	TGCAGCGTTGAAACGGGACAGGGGTTGACCGGGGAGCTGTTTTTT
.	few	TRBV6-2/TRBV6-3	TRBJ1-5	CASSPQSTDLQPQHF	TGTGCCAGCAGTCCACAGAGTACGGATCTTCAGCCCCAGCATTTT
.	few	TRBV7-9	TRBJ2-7	CASSLGGNGAYEQYF	TGTGCCAGCAGCTTAGGCGGGAACGGGGCCTACGAGCAGTACTTC
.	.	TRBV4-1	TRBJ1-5	CASSQDGRNPPQHF	TGCGCCAGCAGCCAAGACGGGAGGAATCCGCCCCAGCATTTT